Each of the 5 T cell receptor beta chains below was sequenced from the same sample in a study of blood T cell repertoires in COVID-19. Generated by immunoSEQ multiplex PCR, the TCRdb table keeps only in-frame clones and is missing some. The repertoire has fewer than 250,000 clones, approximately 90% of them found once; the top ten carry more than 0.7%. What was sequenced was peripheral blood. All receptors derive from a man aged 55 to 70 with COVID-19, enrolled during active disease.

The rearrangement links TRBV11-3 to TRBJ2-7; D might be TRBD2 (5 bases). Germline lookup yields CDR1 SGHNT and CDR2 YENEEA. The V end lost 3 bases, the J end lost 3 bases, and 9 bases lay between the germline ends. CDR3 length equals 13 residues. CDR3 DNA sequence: TGTGCCAGCAGCTTGGGTAGCGTCTACGAGCAGTACTTC. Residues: CASSLGSVYEQYF.

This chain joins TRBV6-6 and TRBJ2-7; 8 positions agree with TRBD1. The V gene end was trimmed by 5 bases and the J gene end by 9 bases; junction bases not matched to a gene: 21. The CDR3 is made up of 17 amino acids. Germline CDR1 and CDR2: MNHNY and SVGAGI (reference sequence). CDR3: CASSPAPGQVSLRGQYF. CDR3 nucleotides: TGTGCCAGCAGTCCCGCACCGGGACAGGTGAGCCTACGTGGGCAGTACTTC.

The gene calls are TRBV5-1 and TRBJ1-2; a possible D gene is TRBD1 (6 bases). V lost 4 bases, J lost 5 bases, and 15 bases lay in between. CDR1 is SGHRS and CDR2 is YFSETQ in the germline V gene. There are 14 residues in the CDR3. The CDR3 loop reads CASSLTGTSYGYTF. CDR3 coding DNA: TGCGCCAGCAGCCTCACCGGGACAAGTTATGGCTACACCTTC.

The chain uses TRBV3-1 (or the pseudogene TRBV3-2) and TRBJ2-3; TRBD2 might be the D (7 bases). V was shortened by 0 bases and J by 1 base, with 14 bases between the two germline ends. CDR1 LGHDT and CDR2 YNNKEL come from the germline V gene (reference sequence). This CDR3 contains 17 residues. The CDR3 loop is CASSQDGGASGTDTQYF. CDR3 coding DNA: TGTGCCAGCAGCCAAGATGGGGGGGCCTCCGGCACAGATACGCAGTATTTT.

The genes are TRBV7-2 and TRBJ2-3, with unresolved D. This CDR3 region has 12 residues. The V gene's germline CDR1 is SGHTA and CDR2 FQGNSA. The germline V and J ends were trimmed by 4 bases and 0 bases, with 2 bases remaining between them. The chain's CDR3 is CASSSSTDTQYF. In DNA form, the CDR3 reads TGTGCCAGCAGCTCGAGCACAGATACGCAGTATTTT.